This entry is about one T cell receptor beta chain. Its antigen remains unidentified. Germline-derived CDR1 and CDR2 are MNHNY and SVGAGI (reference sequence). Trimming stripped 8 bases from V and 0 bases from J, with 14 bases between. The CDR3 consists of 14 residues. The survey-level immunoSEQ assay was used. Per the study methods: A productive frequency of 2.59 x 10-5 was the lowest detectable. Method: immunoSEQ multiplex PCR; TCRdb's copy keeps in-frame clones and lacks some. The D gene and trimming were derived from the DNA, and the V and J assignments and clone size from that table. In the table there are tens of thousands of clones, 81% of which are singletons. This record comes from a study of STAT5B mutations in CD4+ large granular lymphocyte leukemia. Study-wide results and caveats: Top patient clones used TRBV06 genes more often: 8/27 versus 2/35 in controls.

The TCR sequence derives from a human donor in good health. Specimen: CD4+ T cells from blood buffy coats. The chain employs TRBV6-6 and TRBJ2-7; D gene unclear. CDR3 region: CASLEVASSYEQYV. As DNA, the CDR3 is TGTGCCAGCTTAGAGGTGGCGAGCTCCTACGAGCAGTACGTC.